The 5 T cell receptor beta chains given below trace back to one sample, sequenced in a study of control samples from healthy donors and cancer patients. Here immunoSEQ multiplex PCR was the method, and the copy in TCRdb shows in-frame clones only, minus some. The table includes approximately 150,000 clones, 96% detected once. The sequenced sample was blood. The receptors shown here come from a woman between 25 and 40 years old in good health.

V and J are TRBV30 and TRBJ1-1; D perhaps matches TRBD1 (5 bases). V lost 3 bases, J lost 4 bases, and 18 bases lay in between. CDR3 length equals 15 residues. Germline V gene sequence: CDR1 GTSNPN, CDR2 SVGIG (reference sequence). CDR3 in amino acids: CAWSGRGGRGTEAFF. The DNA of the CDR3 is TGTGCCTGGAGCGGACGGGGGGGGAGGGGCACTGAAGCTTTCTTT.

This rearrangement joins TRBV5-1 to TRBJ2-7, with 9 bases that match TRBD1. The CDR3 is made up of 15 amino acids. V dropped 4 bases and J dropped 3; count of bases not matched to a gene: 8. Germline-derived CDR1 and CDR2 are SGHRS and YFSETQ. The CDR3 DNA reads TGCGCCAGCAGCCTGTGGGGGACAGGGAGCTACGAGCAGTACTTC. Its protein product is CASSLWGTGSYEQYF. Full variable domain (remainder filled in from reference TRBV5-1 and TRBJ2-7): KAGVTQTPRYLIKTRGQQVTLSCSPISGHRSVSWYQQTPGQGLQFLFEYFSETQRNKGNFPGRFSGRQFSNSRSEMNVSTLELGDSALYLCASSLWGTGSYEQYFGPGTRLTVT.

V and J are TRBV28 and TRBJ2-3; perhaps TRBD2 as D (7 bases). The germline V gene has CDR1 MDHEN and CDR2 SYDVKM. Trimming shortened V by 8 bases and J by 7 bases, and 13 bases separated the two germline ends. The CDR3 contains 12 residues. The CDR3: CASHRGDNTQYF. The CDR3 DNA is TGTGCCAGCCATCGGGGGGACAATACGCAGTATTTT. Variable domain in full (rest from reference TRBV28 and TRBJ2-3): DVKVTQSSRYLVKRTGEKVFLECVQDMDHENMFWYRQDPGLGLRLIYFSYDVKMKEKGDIPEGYSVSREKKERFSLILESASTNQTSMYLCASHRGDNTQYFGPGTRLTVL.

The chain recombines TRBV19 with TRBJ1-1; the D gene is possibly TRBD1 (6 bases). The germline CDR1 and CDR2 sequences are LNHDA and SQIVND (reference sequence). This CDR3 is built from 13 residues. Between the trimmed V and J ends, which lost 10 bases and 4 bases, there was a span of 16 bases. The CDR3 DNA follows: TGTGCCACACAAGAACAGGGAAGCACTGAAGCTTTCTTT. This encodes CATQEQGSTEAFF.

In this sample, this clone turned up once. The J gene is TRBJ2-7, the V gene TRBV19; possibly TRBD1 for D (6 bases). The CDR3 consists of 13 residues. The V end was cut by 5 bases, the J end by 3 bases, with 11 bases between. In germline, CDR1 is LNHDA, CDR2 SQIVND (reference sequence). Here the CDR3 reads CASSSGTNYEQYF. The CDR3 region has the DNA TGTGCCAGTAGTTCTGGGACAAACTACGAGCAGTACTTC.